The next 19 T cell receptor beta chains were all read from a single sample in a study of blood T cell repertoires in COVID-19. Profiled with immunoSEQ multiplex PCR; TCRdb holds only in-frame clones, not every one. Counted here are more than 10,000 clones, almost 90% occurring once; the ten biggest clones make up about 9.4%. The sample consisted of peripheral blood. The source of these receptors is a human donor in a cohort sampled during active COVID-19.

The V call is TRBV5-1, the J call TRBJ2-1; 9 bases are shared with TRBD2. The length of the CDR3 is 14 residues. The germline V gene has CDR1 SGHRS and CDR2 YFSETQ. The V gene end was trimmed by 4 bases and the J gene end by 7 bases; junction bases not matched to a gene: 6. The CDR3, as DNA: TGCGCCAGCAGCGGCGGGACTAGCAGGAATGAGCAGTTCTTC. The encoded protein is CASSGGTSRNEQFF. Drawing the rest from reference TRBV5-1 and TRBJ2-1, the complete variable domain is KAGVTQTPRYLIKTRGQQVTLSCSPISGHRSVSWYQQTPGQGLQFLFEYFSETQRNKGNFPGRFSGRQFSNSRSEMNVSTLELGDSALYLCASSGGTSRNEQFFGPGTRLTVL.

The rearrangement joins TRBV4-3 to TRBJ1-1; no firm D call. Germline V lookup: CDR1 LGHNA, CDR2 YSLEER. Trimming shortened V by 0 bases and J by 4 bases, and 9 bases separated the two germline ends. The CDR3 has 14 residues. The CDR3 bases are TGCGCCAGCAGCCAAGACGGCGGAGGCACTGAAGCTTTCTTT. Its translation: CASSQDGGGTEAFF.

This clone was observed a single time. V gene TRBV4-1 combines with J gene TRBJ2-3, with a possible D match to TRBD1 (7 bases). Germline V gene data show CDR1 as MGHRA and CDR2 as YSYEKL. The CDR3 is 17 amino acids. V lost 1 base to trimming and J lost 7 bases, with 21 bases between them. CDR3: CASSQGLPGGSGNTQYF. The CDR3 nucleotides are TGCGCCAGCAGCCAAGGCCTCCCAGGGGGGAGTGGAAATACGCAGTATTTT.

The chain combines TRBV19 with TRBJ2-7, with 9 positions matching TRBD1. Trimming at V came to 7 bases and at J to 2 bases, leaving 6 bases not matched to a gene. Germline V gene lookup returns CDR1 LNHDA and CDR2 SQIVND (reference sequence). The CDR3 is 14 residues long. Written as DNA, the CDR3 is TGTGCCAGTACCCCGGGACAGGGACCCTACGAGCAGTACTTC. It is translated as CASTPGQGPYEQYF.

The rearrangement uses TRBV19 and TRBJ1-4; 7 positions match TRBD1. V lost 8 bases to trimming and J lost 5 bases; unmatched junction nucleotides: 8. The length of the CDR3 is 14 residues. CDR1 is LNHDA and CDR2 is SQIVND in the germline V gene (reference sequence). For the CDR3, the DNA is TGTGCCAGTGACACAGGGGCTTTAAATGAAAAACTGTTTTTT. Amino acids: CASDTGALNEKLFF.

This clone was seen only a few times. V is TRBV7-9 and J is TRBJ1-2; D possibly corresponds to TRBD1 (6 bases). Germline CDR1 SEHNR, CDR2 FQNEAQ (reference sequence). V lost 1 base to trimming and J lost 10 bases, with 10 bases between them. CDR3 length equals 12 residues. The CDR3 nucleotides read TGTGCCAGCAGCTTAGACCAGGGGCCCTACACCTTC. Translation: CASSLDQGPYTF. The full variable domain, in which reference TRBV7-9 and TRBJ1-2 provide the parts outside the CDR3, is DTGVSQNPRHKITKRGQNVTFRCDPISEHNRLYWYRQTLGQGPEFLTYFQNEAQLEKSRLLSDRFSAERPKGSFSTLEIQRTEQGDSAMYLCASSLDQGPYTFGSGTRLTVV.

This chain connects TRBV19 to TRBJ1-2; D is unresolved. Trimming took off 8 bases at V and 2 bases at J, with 6 bases between the two ends. CDR3 length: 11 residues. The V gene's germline CDR1 is LNHDA and CDR2 SQIVND (reference sequence). The DNA for the CDR3 is TGTGCCAGTTCTCCGAACTATGGCTACACCTTC. Translated, it gives CASSPNYGYTF.

The chain links TRBV11-2 to TRBJ2-3, with 11 bases matching TRBD2. Trimming cost V 5 bases and J 1 base; bases outside gene matches: 5. The CDR3 contains 16 residues. Germline CDR1 SGHAT, CDR2 FQNNGV. The chain's CDR3 is CASSSGTSGRTDTQYF. DNA for the CDR3: TGTGCCAGCAGCAGTGGGACTAGCGGTCGCACAGATACGCAGTATTTT. Full variable domain (outside the CDR3, taken from reference TRBV11-2 and TRBJ2-3): EAGVAQSPRYKIIEKRQSVAFWCNPISGHATLYWYQQILGQGPKLLIQFQNNGVVDDSQLPKDRFSAERLKGVDSTLKIQPAKLEDSAVYLCASSSGTSGRTDTQYFGPGTRLTVL.

A remark on this clone: Because the CDR3 is missing its conserved closing phenylalanine or tryptophan, this is likely a read error. The limits of the CDR3 on the DNA are not certain, so only TCRdb's listed CDR3 is given. The rearrangement uses TRBV9 and TRBJ1-1; no DNA check was done on the table's D call, TRBD1. Looked up from germline, CDR1 is SGDLS and CDR2 is YYNGEE. The CDR3 length is 9 residues, termini included. This chain's CDR3 is CASSVEDKG.

V usage is TRBV10-2 and J usage is TRBJ1-2, with 10 bases matching TRBD1. The trim removed 6 bases at V and 3 bases at J, leaving 4 bases unmatched. Germline lookup yields CDR1 WSHSY and CDR2 SAAADI. The CDR3 is made up of 14 amino acids. CDR3 DNA sequence: TGCGCCAGCAGGAGACAGGGGGCGGACTATGGCTACACCTTC. This encodes CASRRQGADYGYTF.

The J gene is TRBJ2-7, the V gene TRBV7-2; 8 bases line up with TRBD1. Germline CDR1 reads SGHTA; CDR2 reads FQGNSA. This CDR3 is 15 amino acids long. The J segment lost 2 bases and the V segment lost 5 bases, leaving 8 bases of the junction unmatched. The chain's CDR3 is CASSPGQGRTYEQYF. The CDR3 DNA sequence: TGTGCCAGCAGCCCTGGACAGGGACGAACCTACGAGCAGTACTTC.

The chain recombines TRBV15 with TRBJ2-7, with 8 bases matching TRBD2. Trimming cost V 3 bases and J 4 bases; bases outside gene matches: 5. The CDR3 runs 14 residues. Per the germline V gene, CDR1 is LNHNV and CDR2 is YYDKDF (reference sequence). For the CDR3, the DNA is TGTGCCACCAGCAGCCGGGAGGGGCCTTACGAGCAGTACTTC. As protein: CATSSREGPYEQYF.

The CDR3 here is CASSLGGLAGGYNEQFF. Written as DNA, the CDR3 is TGCGCCAGCAGCTTGGGGGGACTAGCGGGCGGATACAATGAGCAGTTCTTC. The chain uses TRBV5-1 and TRBJ2-1, with 12 bases aligning to TRBD2. J lost 4 bases, V lost 0 bases, and 5 bases had no gene match. Germline assignment: CDR1 SGHRS and CDR2 YFSETQ. This CDR3 comprises 17 residues.

In DNA form, the CDR3 reads TGCGCCAGCAGCCAAGAACGGAGCCAAGGGGGCTCTGAAGCTTTCTTT. As protein: CASSQERSQGGSEAFF. V gene TRBV4-1 combines with J gene TRBJ1-1, with 7 bases fitting TRBD1. CDR3 length: 16 residues. Germline CDR1 and CDR2: MGHRA and YSYEKL. The ends lost 0 bases at V and 6 bases at J; junction bases unmatched: 10.

The chain uses TRBV3-1 (or the pseudogene TRBV3-2) and TRBJ2-1; 8 bases fit TRBD2. This CDR3 is built from 13 residues. V shed 7 bases, J shed 12 bases, and the junction held 11 bases outside the gene matches. The germline V gene encodes CDR1 LGHDT and CDR2 YNNKEL (reference sequence). This chain's CDR3 is CASTAGAAWGQFF. CDR3 in DNA: TGTGCCAGCACAGCGGGGGCCGCTTGGGGGCAGTTCTTC.

The rearrangement uses TRBV9 and TRBJ2-5; the match to TRBD1 covers 12 bases. The ends lost 0 bases at V and 2 bases at J; junction bases unmatched: 2. Looked up from germline, CDR1 is SGDLS and CDR2 is YYNGEE. CDR3 length equals 16 residues. For the CDR3, the DNA is TGTGCCAGCAGCGTAGGGGACAGGGGGCTTCAAGAGACCCAGTACTTC. Its protein product is CASSVGDRGLQETQYF. Looking up the rest from reference TRBV9 and TRBJ2-5 gives the full variable domain: DSGVTQTPKHLITATGQRVTLRCSPRSGDLSVYWYQQSLDQGLQFLIQYYNGEERAKGNILERFSAQQFPDLHSELNLSSLELGDSALYFCASSVGDRGLQETQYFGPGTRLLVL.

The chain combines TRBV30 with TRBJ1-3; no reliable D call. The V gene lost 1 base and the J gene lost 7 bases, with 5 bases spanning the gap. Germline CDR1 reads GTSNPN; CDR2 reads SVGIG (reference sequence). The length of the CDR3 is 11 residues. The CDR3 spells CAWSGQNTIYF. In DNA, the CDR3 is TGTGCCTGGAGTGGGCAGAACACCATATATTTT.

The chain joins TRBV7-8 to TRBJ1-2; TRBD1 is a possible D gene (6 bases). The germline gives CDR1 SGHVS, CDR2 FQNEAQ. The CDR3 totals 15 residues. V lost 5 bases and J 4 bases, leaving 17 bases between the germline ends. CDR3 coding DNA: TGTGCCAGCAGCCCGACAGGACAGCTCCCCTATGGCTACACCTTC. Encoded protein: CASSPTGQLPYGYTF.

The J gene is TRBJ1-2, the V gene TRBV5-4; TRBD1 is a possible D gene (6 bases). V lost 2 bases to trimming and J lost 0 bases, with 11 bases between them. The germline CDR1 and CDR2 sequences are SGHNT and YYREEE (reference sequence). CDR3 length: 15 residues. CDR3 nucleotide sequence: TGTGCCAGCAGCTTACAGGGCCTAGCTAACTATGGCTACACCTTC. This sequence encodes CASSLQGLANYGYTF.